This T cell receptor beta chain was retrieved from a study of PD-L1 blockade in urothelial cancer. The overall study: Patients previously received 0 to 3 chemotherapy regimens.

Individual patients had between 1 and 8 samples, taken pretreatment and on-treatment. A spike-in of synthetic TCR analog templates was added to each PCR. Libraries were prepared by immunoSEQ multiplex PCR; TCRdb keeps only in-frame clonotypes and omits some of them. Among about 29,000 clones, 85% to 90% were seen once, and the ten largest hold 1.5% to 2%. Germline CDR1 SGHDT, CDR2 YYEEEE. V gave up 3 bases and J gave up 4 bases; unmatched junction bases: 2. This CDR3 has 14 amino acids. The genes are TRBV5-6 and TRBJ1-5; the match to TRBD1 covers 9 bases. Sequencing was performed on PBMCs, taken around atezolizumab (anti-PD-L1) treatment. The sequence was obtained from a man in his fifties with urothelial cancer. Here the CDR3 DNA reads TGTGCCAGCAGCTCCGGGACAGGGAATCAGCCCCAGCATTTT. The encoded protein is CASSSGTGNQPQHF.